The 10 T cell receptor beta chains reported below all come from one sample, sequenced in a study of neurological immune-mediated disorders. MiXCR, applied by TCRdb to the 5' RACE reads, yields one record per CDR3 protein. The profile shows roughly 25,000 distinct CDR3 sequences, over 5% of them singletons. The specimen was PBMCs. The receptors were gathered from a woman aged 40 to 50 in good health.

This clonotype was detected many times. This sequence joins TRBV18 and TRBJ2-7; 7 nucleotides align to TRBD1. The CDR3 contains 16 residues. Germline-derived CDR1 and CDR2 are KGHSH and LQKENI. Trimming at V came to 0 bases and at J to 7 bases, leaving 12 bases not matched to a gene. The CDR3 loop reads CASSPPRRTGESEQYF. CDR3 nucleotides: TGTGCCAGCTCACCACCGCGGAGGACAGGCGAGTCGGAGCAGTACTTC. Full variable domain (rest looked up from reference TRBV18 and TRBJ2-7): NAGVMQNPRHLVRRRGQEARLRCSPMKGHSHVYWYRQLPEEGLKFMVYLQKENIIDESGMPKERFSAEFPKEGPSILRIQQVVRGDSAAYFCASSPPRRTGESEQYFGPGTRLTVT.

This clonotype was detected ten times or more. The rearrangement uses TRBV5-1 and TRBJ1-2; 10 bases agree with TRBD1. This CDR3 region has 15 residues. The junction had 12 bases not matched to a gene; V was cut back by 5 bases and J by 8 bases. CDR1 and CDR2 (germline): SGHRS, YFSETQ. CDR3 DNA: TGCGCCAGCAGATCTTGGCCGGGACAGGGGCTAGGCTACACCTTC. Translation gives CASRSWPGQGLGYTF. Full variable domain (missing parts from reference TRBV5-1 and TRBJ1-2): KAGVTQTPRYLIKTRGQQVTLSCSPISGHRSVSWYQQTPGQGLQFLFEYFSETQRNKGNFPGRFSGRQFSNSRSEMNVSTLELGDSALYLCASRSWPGQGLGYTFGSGTRLTVV.

This clonotype appeared many times. The J gene is TRBJ2-4, the V gene TRBV29-1; D gene ambiguous. This CDR3 comprises 16 residues. CDR1 SQVTM and CDR2 ANQGSEA come from the germline V gene. The ends were cut back, 4 bases at V and 0 bases at J, with 16 bases in the middle. The chain's CDR3 is CSVVRWGLSAKNIQYF. The CDR3, as DNA: TGCAGCGTTGTCCGGTGGGGTCTCTCAGCCAAAAACATTCAGTACTTC. The whole variable domain, remainder taken from reference TRBV29-1 and TRBJ2-4, is SAVISQKPSRDICQRGTSLTIQCQVDSQVTMMFWYRQQPGQSLTLIATANQGSEATYESGFVIDKFPISRPNLTFSTLTVSNMSPEDSSIYLCSVVRWGLSAKNIQYFGAGTRLSVL.

Concerning this clonotype itself: It is unclear where the CDR3 begins or ends on the DNA, so no DNA is shown, and the CDR3 is as TCRdb lists it. The chain couples TRBV5-6 to TRBJ1-1; the D call in the table, TRBD1, was not verified against the DNA. The CDR3 spans 22 amino acids, including both terminal residues. Germline V gives CDR1 SGHDT, CDR2 YYEEEE. This CDR3 is CASSFYICSARSQGIPNTEAFF.

This clonotype was observed a few times. The chain carries TRBV3-1 and TRBJ2-1, with TRBD2 matching over 7 bases. Trimming at V came to 3 bases and at J to 3 bases, leaving 5 bases not matched to a gene. The CDR3 is made up of 15 amino acids. The germline CDR1 and CDR2 sequences are LGHDT and YNNKEL (reference sequence). The CDR3, as DNA: TGTGCCAGCAGCCAGAGGGGCGGGGGCTACAATGAGCAGTTCTTC. It translates to CASSQRGGGYNEQFF.

The chain uses TRBV18 and TRBJ2-3; TRBD2 might be the D (5 bases). Germline V gives CDR1 KGHSH, CDR2 LQKENI. V dropped 3 bases and J dropped 4 bases, with 8 bases sitting between them. The CDR3 runs to 13 residues. The CDR3 nucleotides are TGTGCCAGCTCACCCCTAGCCGCAGATACGCAGTATTTT. Encoded protein: CASSPLAADTQYF.

This clonotype has at least ten counts. V usage is TRBV20-1 and J usage is TRBJ1-1; no clear D gene. CDR1 is DFQATT and CDR2 is SNEGSKA in the germline V gene (reference sequence). This CDR3 has 12 amino acids. Trimming pared 3 bases from V and 4 bases from J, leaving 9 bases between. The CDR3 is CSASRRGTEAFF. As DNA, the CDR3 is TGCAGTGCTAGTAGGAGAGGCACTGAAGCTTTCTTT.

V and J are TRBV20-1 and TRBJ2-7, with 11 bases that match TRBD2. This CDR3 is 14 amino acids long. The V gene end was trimmed by 0 bases and the J gene end by 6 bases; junction bases not matched to a gene: 4. Germline V gene data show CDR1 as DFQATT and CDR2 as SNEGSKA (reference sequence). The CDR3 coding sequence is TGCAGTGCTAGAGATAATCTAGCGGGAGGCGAGCAGTACTTC. The encoded protein is CSARDNLAGGEQYF.

As regards this clonotype: At one of its ends the junction is not consistent with the germline gene, which may arise from a read error. V gene TRBV12-3 or TRBV12-4 combines with J gene TRBJ2-7; no firm D call. The CDR3 has 12 residues. Here the CDR3 reads CAGSRLQYDQYF. In nucleotides, the CDR3 is TGTGCCGGCAGTCGTCTTCAGTACGATCAGTACTTC.

Ten or more counts support this clonotype. The rearrangement uses TRBV5-6 and TRBJ2-5, with 7 nucleotides matching TRBD1. This CDR3 has 13 amino acids. V gave up 2 bases and J gave up 2 bases; unmatched junction bases: 0. Germline CDR1 and CDR2: SGHDT and YYEEEE. The CDR3 region is CASSLQGQETQYF. The DNA for the CDR3 is TGTGCCAGCAGCTTACAGGGGCAAGAGACCCAGTACTTC.